These 8 T cell receptor beta chains were all obtained from the same sample, sequenced in a study of T cells in Graves' hyperthyroidism and ophthalmopathy. Amplified regions were TCR beta CDR3 sequences from RNA transcripts. The study used the HTBI primer set for a first-round RT-PCR of the TCR CDR3. TCRdb analysed the multiplex PCR reads with MiXCR anew, one entry per CDR3 protein. The repertoire holds a few hundred thousand distinct CDR3 sequences, around 14% seen once, with less than 6% in the top ten. Sequenced input: blood. All receptors come from a woman in her 30s with Graves' hyperthyroidism that later progressed to Graves' ophthalmopathy.

In its sample, this clonotype was seen a few times. J is TRBJ1-1 and V is TRBV19, with D perhaps TRBD1 (6 bases). Trimming took 5 bases from V and 2 from J, leaving 15 bases between them. This CDR3 is 15 amino acids long. The germline gives CDR1 LNHDA, CDR2 SQIVND (reference sequence). The CDR3 DNA sequence: TGTGCCAGTAGTGAAGGCCGACAGGCAAACACTGAAGCTTTCTTT. Translated, it gives CASSEGRQANTEAFF. Drawing the rest from reference TRBV19 and TRBJ1-1, the complete variable domain is DGGITQSPKYLFRKEGQNVTLSCEQNLNHDAMYWYRQDPGQGLRLIYYSQIVNDFQKGDIAEGYSVSREKKESFPLTVTSAQKNPTAFYLCASSEGRQANTEAFFGQGTRLTVV.

Of note for this clonotype: This sequence may be a read error, since a much larger clone differs from it by one base. The genes are TRBV24-1 and TRBJ2-1, with D unclear. The J call may be incorrect, as the DNA end agrees better with TRBJ2-7. CDR1 and CDR2 (germline): KGHDR, SFDVKD. CDR3 length: 12 amino acids. The CDR3 loop is CATSDLYNEQYF. Here the CDR3 DNA reads TGTGCCACCAGTGACCTATACAATGAGCAGTACTTC.

This clonotype was observed at least ten times. This chain uses TRBV3-1 with TRBJ2-1; 8 nucleotides agree with TRBD2. The CDR3 has 18 residues. Germline assignment: CDR1 LGHDT and CDR2 YNNKEL (reference sequence). V lost 3 bases, J lost 3 bases, and 13 bases stayed unmatched. The DNA for the CDR3 is TGTGCCAGCAGCCAGTGGGTAGGAGCGGGAGCCCTCTACAATGAGCAGTTCTTC. This codes for CASSQWVGAGALYNEQFF.

The V and J genes are TRBV12-3 or TRBV12-4 and TRBJ1-2; D is undetermined. Trimming took 7 bases from V and 5 from J, leaving 11 bases between them. The CDR3 has 12 residues. Here the CDR3 DNA reads TGTGCCAGCACCCCAACGGGATATGGCTACACCTTC. Amino acid sequence: CASTPTGYGYTF.

This clonotype was seen repeatedly, ten times or more. This chain joins TRBV6-2 or TRBV6-3 and TRBJ1-1; 10 bases fit TRBD1. The CDR3 sequence is 15 residues long. J lost 11 bases, V lost 6 bases, and 15 bases had no gene match. From germline, CDR1 is MNHEY and CDR2 SVGEGT. This CDR3 is CASRPYSRDRGSAFF. In nucleotides, the CDR3 is TGTGCCAGCAGACCCTATTCCCGGGACAGGGGCTCGGCTTTCTTT.

The chain has TRBV20-1 and TRBJ2-7, with D unresolved. CDR3 length: 12 residues. Germline V lookup: CDR1 DFQATT, CDR2 SNEGSKA (reference sequence). V lost 1 base and J 3 bases, leaving 7 bases between the germline ends. CDR3 in DNA: TGCAGTGCTAGAGGCAGGAGCTACGAGCAGTACTTC. Amino acid sequence: CSARGRSYEQYF.

This clonotype was recorded many times. The V and J genes are TRBV15 and TRBJ1-2; 7 bases are a match to TRBD1. CDR3 length equals 14 residues. The germline CDR1 and CDR2 sequences are LNHNV and YYDKDF (reference sequence). With 5 bases clipped from V and 9 bases from J, the junction kept 12 bases outside the gene matches. CDR3: CATSRTGSGRSYTF. The CDR3 DNA is TGTGCCACCAGCCGGACAGGTAGCGGACGAAGCTACACCTTC.

This clonotype was recorded at least ten times. This chain uses TRBV29-1 with TRBJ1-3; the D is unclear. The CDR3 covers 11 residues. Germline assignment: CDR1 SQVTM and CDR2 ANQGSEA. V lost 5 bases and J lost 4, with 6 bases in between. The CDR3 nucleotides are TGCAGCGTTAGTGAGGGAAACACCATATATTTT. Protein sequence: CSVSEGNTIYF.